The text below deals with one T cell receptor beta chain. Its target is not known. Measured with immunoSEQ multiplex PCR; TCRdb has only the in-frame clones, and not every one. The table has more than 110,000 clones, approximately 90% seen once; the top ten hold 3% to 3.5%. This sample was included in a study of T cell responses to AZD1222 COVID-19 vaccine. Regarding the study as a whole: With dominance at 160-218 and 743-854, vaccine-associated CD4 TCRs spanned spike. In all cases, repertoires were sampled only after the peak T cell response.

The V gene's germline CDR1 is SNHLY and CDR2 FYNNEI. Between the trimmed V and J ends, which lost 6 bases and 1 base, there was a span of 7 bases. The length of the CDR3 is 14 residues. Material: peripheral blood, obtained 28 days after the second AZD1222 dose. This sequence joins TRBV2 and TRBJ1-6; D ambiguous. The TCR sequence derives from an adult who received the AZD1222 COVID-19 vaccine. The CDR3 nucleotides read TGTGCCAGCAGGGCAGGTTCCTATAATTCACCCCTCCACTTT. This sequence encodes CASRAGSYNSPLHF.